This T cell receptor beta chain was captured in a study of blood T cell repertoires in COVID-19. The overall study: T cells, B-cell-depleted T cells, or PBMCs provided the cDNA or gDNA that served as material.

Original data processing: Nucleated cell counts were estimated from reference gene primer amplification. Using immunoSEQ multiplex PCR, the repertoire was profiled, and TCRdb retains in-frame clones only, with some absent. The DNA gave D and trimming, while V, J and clone size come from that table. The sample contains tens of thousands of clones, approximately 92% of which appear only once. Germline assignment: CDR1 MNHNS and CDR2 SASEGT. This CDR3 is 13 amino acids long. Trimming took 3 bases from V and 4 from J, leaving 9 bases between them. This clone was observed a handful of times. The specimen sequenced was peripheral blood. The TCR was taken from a man of 80 years or more with acute or convalescent COVID-19. V usage is TRBV6-1 and J usage is TRBJ1-2, with D perhaps TRBD1 (5 bases). This chain's CDR3 is CASSEGGSYGYTF. The CDR3, as DNA: TGTGCCAGCAGTGAGGGGGGGAGCTATGGCTACACCTTC.